The 3 T cell receptor beta chains reported below all come from one sample, sequenced in a study of T cells in Graves' hyperthyroidism and ophthalmopathy. Amplified regions were TCR beta CDR3 sequences from RNA transcripts. The HTBI set primed first-round TCR CDR3 RT-PCR. MiXCR, run by TCRdb on the multiplex PCR reads, gives a single entry per CDR3 protein. Of 300,000 to 500,000 distinct CDR3 sequences in the sample, about 16% were seen once. The sequenced sample was blood. The receptor source for this set is a woman in her 30s with Graves' hyperthyroidism.

This clonotype was observed at least ten times. The rearrangement uses TRBV7-2 and TRBJ2-7; TRBD1 or TRBD2 may be the D gene (5 bases each). This CDR3 has 16 residues. V was pared by 1 base and J by 1 base, with 14 bases between. The V gene's germline CDR1 is SGHTA and CDR2 FQGNSA. The CDR3 DNA is TGTGCCAGCAGCTTAGAGGTCGGGGCCGTTTCCTACGAGCAGTACTTC. Residues: CASSLEVGAVSYEQYF.

CDR3 in DNA: TGTGCCACCCTAGGAGCGGGAGCCGGGGAGCTGTTTTTT. The encoded protein is CATLGAGAGELFF. V usage is TRBV28 and J usage is TRBJ2-2; 8 bases fit TRBD2. Trimming removed 10 bases from V and 6 bases from J; junction bases left unmatched: 7. The germline gives CDR1 MDHEN, CDR2 SYDVKM. The CDR3 loop spans 13 amino acids. The full variable domain, completed using reference TRBV28 and TRBJ2-2, is DVKVTQSSRYLVKRTGEKVFLECVQDMDHENMFWYRQDPGLGLRLIYFSYDVKMKEKGDIPEGYSVSREKKERFSLILESASTNQTSMYLCATLGAGAGELFFGEGSRLTVL.

The sample holds many counts of this clonotype. The chain couples TRBV2 to TRBJ2-5; a possible D gene is TRBD1 (6 bases). Trimming removed 3 bases at V and 4 bases at J, with 15 bases between. This CDR3 spans 15 amino acids. The germline CDR1 and CDR2 sequences are SNHLY and FYNNEI. CDR3 residues: CASSDQGLVGETQYF. The CDR3 nucleotides read TGTGCCAGCAGTGACCAGGGGTTGGTGGGAGAGACCCAGTACTTC.